Following are 25 T cell receptor beta chains from one sample sequenced in a study of identical twins (dated by TCRdb to the mid-2010s). The library came from 5' RACE. Sequencing relied on an Illumina HiSeq 2000. Starting from the raw public reads, TCRdb applied fastp trimming at Q25, assembled clones with MiXCR and retained in-frame beta chains. When rows share a CDR3 protein, they turn into one entry using the most common DNA and genes. This sample is represented by approximately 1.8 million distinct CDR3 sequences; under 35% of them were singletons. The ten biggest clones cover 0.27% of the sample. The sequenced material came from cord blood. Receptors originate from a newborn girl in good health.

The V gene is TRBV7-9, the J gene TRBJ2-7, with D hard to call. Germline V gene sequence: CDR1 SEHNR, CDR2 FQNEAQ (reference sequence). There are 14 residues in the CDR3. Trimming shortened V by 2 bases and J by 2 bases, and 10 bases separated the two germline ends. CDR3 nucleotides: TGTGCCAGCAGCTTACCCTCCCAGCCCTACGAGCAGTACTTC. Its protein is CASSLPSQPYEQYF.

CDR3 protein: CASRILQSTLGGYTF. The DNA for the CDR3 is TGTGCCAGCAGGATACTTCAGTCAACCCTGGGAGGCTACACCTTC. The V gene is TRBV6-5, the J gene TRBJ1-2; D ambiguous. V lost 6 bases and J lost 8, with 22 bases in between. Germline CDR1 MNHEY, CDR2 SVGAGI. The CDR3 loop spans 15 amino acids.

The chain combines TRBV6-5 with TRBJ2-5, with D maybe TRBD1 (6 bases). V was cut by 8 bases and J by 6 bases, with 16 bases left in between. Per the germline V gene, CDR1 is MNHEY and CDR2 is SVGAGI. The CDR3 has 13 amino acids. CDR3 coding DNA: TGTGCCAGCTCCCCAGGGGAACGGAAGACCCAGTACTTC. This sequence encodes CASSPGERKTQYF.

The V call is TRBV30, the J call TRBJ1-2; D is ambiguous. Germline V gene sequence: CDR1 GTSNPN, CDR2 SVGIG (reference sequence). The CDR3 is made up of 11 amino acids. V shed 8 bases and J shed 8 bases, with 15 bases lying between them. The CDR3: CARFVPRGYTF. DNA for the CDR3: TGTGCCCGCTTTGTCCCAAGGGGCTACACCTTC.

As for this clonotype: A read error is possible here, since a much larger clone lies one base away. The chain recombines TRBV6-2 or TRBV6-3 with TRBJ2-1; the D gene is possibly TRBD2 (5 bases). The CDR3 extends over 14 amino acids. V was clipped by 6 bases and J by 6 bases, with 15 bases between them. Germline CDR1 is MNHEY and CDR2 is SVGEGT. This CDR3 reads CASRQTPTSNEQFF. The CDR3 bases are TGTGCCAGCAGACAAACCCCAACTAGCAATGAGCAGTTCTTC.

In this sample, this clonotype turned up a few times. J is TRBJ2-2 and V is TRBV12-3 or TRBV12-4, with 8 bases aligning to TRBD2. The CDR3 loop spans 15 amino acids. With 5 bases clipped from V and 0 bases from J, the junction kept 2 bases outside the gene matches. CDR3 DNA: TGTGCCAGCAGTACGGGACTAGCGAACACCGGGGAGCTGTTTTTT. It encodes CASSTGLANTGELFF.

J is TRBJ1-1 and V is TRBV3-1, with D unclear. The CDR3 spans 15 residues. Per germline, CDR1 LGHDT and CDR2 YNNKEL (reference sequence). Trimming took 6 bases from V and 1 from J, leaving 15 bases between them. The CDR3 here is CASSQNSMRNTEAFF. The CDR3 region has the DNA TGTGCCAGCAGTCAAAACAGCATGCGGAACACTGAAGCTTTCTTT.

A few counts support this clonotype. The rearrangement uses TRBV3-1 and TRBJ2-7; D uncertain. V dropped 1 base and J dropped 2 bases, with 6 bases sitting between them. Germline CDR1 reads LGHDT; CDR2 reads YNNKEL (reference sequence). The CDR3 spans 13 residues. CDR3 nucleotides: TGTGCCAGCAGCCAAGTCCCGACCTACGAGCAGTACTTC. It is translated as CASSQVPTYEQYF.

This clonotype was seen repeatedly, ten times or more. J is TRBJ2-7 and V is TRBV11-2; the D gene could be TRBD1 or TRBD2 (6 bases each). Between the trimmed V and J ends, which lost 1 base and 0 bases, there was a span of 13 bases. This CDR3 is built from 16 residues. The germline CDR1 and CDR2 sequences are SGHAT and FQNNGV. CDR3 sequence (DNA): TGTGCCAGCAGCTTAGTACGGGGGCCGAGCTCCTACGAGCAGTACTTC. Amino acids: CASSLVRGPSSYEQYF.

This clonotype occurred once. The chain is built from TRBV3-1 and TRBJ2-7; 8 bases match TRBD1. From germline, CDR1 is LGHDT and CDR2 YNNKEL (reference sequence). Trimming removed 3 bases from V and 3 bases from J; junction bases left unmatched: 7. The CDR3 is 15 residues long. The CDR3 DNA reads TGTGCCAGCAGCCACCATGGACAGGGAAACTACGAGCAGTACTTC. Its translation is CASSHHGQGNYEQYF.

This clonotype was seen ten or more times. This chain links TRBV29-1 with TRBJ2-7; no reliable D call. Trimming took off 7 bases at V and 0 bases at J, with 13 bases between the two ends. Germline V gene data show CDR1 as SQVTM and CDR2 as ANQGSEA. The CDR3 contains 13 residues. The CDR3 reads CSALLGPSYEQYF. The CDR3 bases are TGCAGCGCTCTCCTTGGGCCCTCCTACGAGCAGTACTTC.

This clonotype was counted between two and nine times. The rearrangement uses TRBV24-1 and TRBJ2-3, with D uncertain. The V end lost 1 base, the J end lost 2 bases, and 21 bases lay between the germline ends. This CDR3 region has 19 residues. CDR1 and CDR2 (germline): KGHDR, SFDVKD. CDR3 amino acids: CATSDFSLQGPNPTDTQYF. The CDR3 DNA is TGTGCCACCAGTGATTTTTCCCTTCAAGGGCCGAACCCCACAGATACGCAGTATTTT.

The genes are TRBV20-1 and TRBJ1-5; D remains unclear. V lost 3 bases and J lost 2, with 14 bases in between. The V gene's germline CDR1 is DFQATT and CDR2 SNEGSKA (reference sequence). The CDR3 is made up of 15 amino acids. The CDR3 region has the DNA TGCAGTGCTAGTGTAAGAAGGACGGGCAATCAGCCCCAGCATTTT. Translated, it gives CSASVRRTGNQPQHF.

V gene TRBV5-1 combines with J gene TRBJ1-1, with D possibly TRBD1 on 6 matching bases. This CDR3 is 15 amino acids long. Germline V gene data show CDR1 as SGHRS and CDR2 as YFSETQ. Trimming removed 4 bases at V and 2 bases at J, with 15 bases between. This CDR3 reads CASSPRSQGNTEAFF. In nucleotides, the CDR3 is TGCGCCAGCAGCCCCCGATCACAGGGTAACACTGAAGCTTTCTTT.

The genes are TRBV14 and TRBJ2-3, with a possible D match to TRBD1 (6 bases). The CDR3 runs 16 residues. CDR1 and CDR2 from the germline V gene are SGHDN and FVKESK. V was shortened by 0 bases and J by 5 bases, with 15 bases between the two germline ends. For the CDR3, the DNA is TGTGCCAGCAGCCAAGATGGGCCAGGGGCGAGAGATACGCAGTATTTT. Residues: CASSQDGPGARDTQYF.

This clonotype was detected only a few times. V usage is TRBV12-3 or TRBV12-4 and J usage is TRBJ1-4, with D possibly TRBD1 on 5 matching bases. The V end lost 6 bases, the J end lost 4 bases, and 18 bases lay between the germline ends. The CDR3 extends over 16 amino acids. The CDR3 region is CASSDYEDSDNEKLFF. DNA for the CDR3: TGTGCCAGCAGCGACTACGAAGACAGTGATAATGAAAAACTGTTTTTT.

The chain joins TRBV18 to TRBJ2-3; either TRBD1 or TRBD2 may supply D (5 bases each). V was cut by 5 bases and J by 2 bases, with 17 bases left in between. CDR1 and CDR2 (germline): KGHSH, LQKENI. The CDR3 extends over 16 amino acids. The CDR3 loop reads CASSSAGTTFTDTQYF. CDR3 coding DNA: TGTGCCAGCTCATCCGCCGGGACGACCTTCACAGATACGCAGTATTTT.

V is TRBV20-1 and J is TRBJ2-1; 7 positions match TRBD1. V lost 1 base and J lost 5; bases outside the gene matches: 8. The germline V gene has CDR1 DFQATT and CDR2 SNEGSKA (reference sequence). The CDR3 spans 15 residues. The CDR3 region is CSARVTGLRDNEQFF. CDR3 coding DNA: TGCAGTGCTAGAGTGACAGGGTTGCGGGACAATGAGCAGTTCTTC.

J is TRBJ2-7 and V is TRBV4-2; D unclear. V lost 3 bases and J lost 0, with 12 bases in between. CDR1 and CDR2 from the germline V gene are LGHNA and YNFKEQ. The CDR3 sequence is 15 residues long. This CDR3 is CASSHSRESSYEQYF. Here the CDR3 DNA reads TGTGCCAGCAGCCATTCTAGAGAAAGCTCCTACGAGCAGTACTTC.

The J gene is TRBJ1-5, the V gene TRBV27; possibly TRBD1 for D (6 bases). This CDR3 is built from 15 residues. In germline, CDR1 is MNHEY, CDR2 SMNVEV (reference sequence). Deletions cut 1 base from V and 4 bases from J, with 11 bases between. The CDR3 coding sequence is TGTGCCAGCAGTTTATGTCGGGGGCCAAATCAGCCCCAGCATTTT. It codes for CASSLCRGPNQPQHF.

This clonotype was seen more than once but under ten times. The chain joins TRBV20-1 to TRBJ2-3; D is possibly TRBD2 (6 bases). The germline CDR1 and CDR2 sequences are DFQATT and SNEGSKA (reference sequence). V was clipped by 5 bases and J by 14 bases, with 20 bases between them. The CDR3 length is 12 residues. In DNA form, the CDR3 reads TGCAGTGCTGGGGAGAAACTAGCCGCTGGGTATTTT. It specifies CSAGEKLAAGYF.

The chain carries TRBV6-6 and TRBJ1-2; TRBD1 matches at 8 bases. CDR1 and CDR2 (germline): MNHNY, SVGAGI (reference sequence). There are 14 residues in the CDR3. V trimming: 10 bases; J trimming: 4 bases; junction bases outside the gene matches: 11. CDR3 amino acids: CATRTGTGGYGYTF. The CDR3 DNA sequence: TGTGCCACCAGGACAGGGACGGGTGGCTATGGCTACACCTTC.

The V gene is TRBV6-2 or TRBV6-3, the J gene TRBJ1-2, with 9 bases identical to TRBD1. CDR3 size: 16 residues. The ends lost 5 bases at V and 4 bases at J; junction bases unmatched: 11. Germline V gene sequence: CDR1 MNHEY, CDR2 SVGEGT. This CDR3 reads CASSTRTGASGYGYTF. DNA for the CDR3: TGTGCCAGCAGTACTCGGACAGGGGCCTCCGGCTATGGCTACACCTTC.

Only a few counts were recorded for this clonotype. This chain uses TRBV10-3 with TRBJ2-5; no firm D call. The length of the CDR3 is 11 residues. V was pared by 8 bases and J by 5 bases, with 9 bases between. Germline V gene data show CDR1 as ENHRY and CDR2 as SYGVKD. CDR3 coding DNA: TGTGCCATCGGTTTGATGGAGACCCAGTACTTC. Its protein is CAIGLMETQYF.

The J gene is TRBJ2-1, the V gene TRBV12-3 or TRBV12-4; D might be TRBD1 (5 bases). Between the trimmed V and J ends, which lost 6 bases and 9 bases, there was a span of 9 bases. CDR3 length: 11 amino acids. CDR3 DNA: TGTGCCAGCAGGCTAGGGGTTGAGCAGTTCTTC. Translation: CASRLGVEQFF.